Described below is a single TCR beta chain sequence and its context. The entry originates in a study of shared clonotypes between healthy human individuals. The assay was immunoSEQ multiplex PCR, and TCRdb's table has in-frame clones only and misses some. Counted here are about 2.5 million clones, just under 95% occurring once; the ten biggest clones make up 0.3% to 0.4%. This CDR3 spans 14 amino acids. In germline, CDR1 is SEHNR, CDR2 FQNEAQ (reference sequence). The V and J ends lost 6 bases and 3 bases respectively, with 11 bases between them. The TCR originated in a young man in good health. Some clones in this sample may be carry-over from other donors' samples. V gene TRBV7-9 combines with J gene TRBJ1-4, with TRBD1 as a possible D gene (5 bases). The source material was naive CD4+ T cells from PBMCs. Subset defined: CD45RA+ positively selected. As DNA, the CDR3 is TGTGCCAGCAGAACCGGGACGGCTAATGAAAAACTGTTTTTT. The encoded protein is CASRTGTANEKLFF.